Each of the 11 T cell receptor beta chains below was sequenced from the same sample in a study of shared clonotypes between healthy human individuals. Sequenced by immunoSEQ multiplex PCR; TCRdb stores in-frame clones only, minus some. Of roughly 1 million clones in the sample, 65% to 80% were seen once. The sample taken for sequencing was memory CD4+ T cells sorted from blood. Noted subset: CD45RA-negative fraction. All receptors derive from a man aged 18 to 30 in good health.

V is TRBV5-8 and J is TRBJ1-1; TRBD1 matches 11 bases. The CDR3 runs to 15 residues. Germline CDR1 is SGHTS and CDR2 is YDEGEE. V lost 4 bases to trimming and J lost 5 bases; unmatched junction nucleotides: 7. CDR3 DNA sequence: TGTGCCAGCAGCCCCACCGGGACAGGGGGGACTGAAGCTTTCTTT. Its protein is CASSPTGTGGTEAFF.

In this sample, this clone turned up a few times. The rearrangement joins TRBV6-6 to TRBJ2-4, with D perhaps given as TRBD1 or TRBD2 (6 bases each). Germline CDR1 and CDR2: MNHNY and SVGAGI (reference sequence). The CDR3 contains 16 residues. Trimming removed 4 bases at V and 0 bases at J, with 13 bases between. CDR3 in amino acids: CASSLRDTIAKNIQYF. DNA for the CDR3: TGTGCCAGCAGTTTGCGGGACACAATAGCCAAAAACATTCAGTACTTC.

In regard to this clone: This sample includes further DNA sequences coding for the same CDR3. The chain uses TRBV28 and TRBJ2-3; D is undetermined. Per the germline V gene, CDR1 is MDHEN and CDR2 is SYDVKM. CDR3 length: 12 amino acids. With 1 base removed from V and 4 bases from J, the gap between germline ends came to 3 bases. For the CDR3, the DNA is TGTGCCAGCAGTTTATTAGCAGATACGCAGTATTTT. Residues: CASSLLADTQYF.

This chain joins TRBV6-5 and TRBJ1-3; D possibly corresponds to TRBD1 (5 bases). The CDR3 has 16 amino acids. CDR1 and CDR2 (germline): MNHEY, SVGAGI. V lost 4 bases to trimming and J lost 0 bases, with 13 bases between them. CDR3 residues: CASSLSLGPSGNTIYF. In nucleotides, the CDR3 is TGTGCCAGCAGTTTATCCCTGGGGCCCTCTGGAAACACCATATATTTT.

The chain employs TRBV7-2 and TRBJ2-1; D not resolved. With 4 bases removed from V and 7 bases from J, the gap between germline ends came to 14 bases. The CDR3 sequence is 14 residues long. CDR1 is SGHTA and CDR2 is FQGNSA in the germline V gene. The chain's CDR3 is CASSSAGSRNEQFF. In DNA form, the CDR3 reads TGTGCCAGCAGCTCGGCCGGCTCTCGAAATGAGCAGTTCTTC.

V is TRBV18 and J is TRBJ1-1; no definite D call. The CDR3 sequence is 14 residues long. CDR1 and CDR2 (germline): KGHSH, LQKENI. Trimming pared 3 bases from V and 3 bases from J, leaving 11 bases between. CDR3 DNA: TGTGCCAGCTCACCCCCCCTTGGATACACTGAAGCTTTCTTT. It yields the protein CASSPPLGYTEAFF.

The chain is built from TRBV25-1 and TRBJ2-2; 8 bases fit TRBD2. CDR3 size: 15 residues. V shed 4 bases and J 3 bases; nucleotides not matched to a gene: 4. The germline V gene has CDR1 MGHDK and CDR2 SYGVNS. The CDR3 sequence is CASSATSGYTGELFF. In DNA, the CDR3 is TGTGCCAGCAGTGCAACTAGCGGATACACCGGGGAGCTGTTTTTT.

This rearrangement joins TRBV7-2 to TRBJ2-1; 9 positions match TRBD1. After removal of 2 bases from V and 5 bases from J, the junction contained 4 bases not matched to a gene. CDR3 length equals 15 residues. Germline V gene sequence: CDR1 SGHTA, CDR2 FQGNSA. CDR3: CASSLFGTGNNEQFF. CDR3 bases: TGTGCCAGCAGCTTATTCGGGACAGGGAACAATGAGCAGTTCTTC.

The V gene is TRBV7-9, the J gene TRBJ1-1; D is undetermined. The V gene lost 1 base and the J gene lost 5 bases, with 11 bases spanning the gap. The CDR3 length is 14 residues. Germline CDR1 is SEHNR and CDR2 is FQNEAQ (reference sequence). In DNA, the CDR3 is TGTGCCAGCAGCTTAGAGGGTTCTCGGACTGAAGCTTTCTTT. This encodes CASSLEGSRTEAFF. The full variable domain, in which reference TRBV7-9 and TRBJ1-1 provide the parts outside the CDR3, is DTGVSQNPRHKITKRGQNVTFRCDPISEHNRLYWYRQTLGQGPEFLTYFQNEAQLEKSRLLSDRFSAERPKGSFSTLEIQRTEQGDSAMYLCASSLEGSRTEAFFGQGTRLTVV.

V is TRBV4-2 and J is TRBJ1-1; 10 bases are a match to TRBD1. Germline loops: CDR1 LGHNA, CDR2 YNFKEQ. The CDR3 has 14 residues. V gave up 4 bases and J gave up 2 bases; unmatched junction bases: 1. In nucleotides, the CDR3 is TGTGCCAGCAGCCGGACAGGGGGTAACACTGAAGCTTTCTTT. This codes for CASSRTGGNTEAFF.

The chain carries TRBV5-4 and TRBJ2-3; TRBD2 matches 10 bases. V dropped 6 bases and J dropped 3; count of bases not matched to a gene: 7. The length of the CDR3 is 15 residues. Germline CDR1 and CDR2: SGHNT and YYREEE (reference sequence). The CDR3 DNA is TGTGCCAGCATCCCCGGGACTAGCGAAACAGATACGCAGTATTTT. As protein: CASIPGTSETDTQYF.